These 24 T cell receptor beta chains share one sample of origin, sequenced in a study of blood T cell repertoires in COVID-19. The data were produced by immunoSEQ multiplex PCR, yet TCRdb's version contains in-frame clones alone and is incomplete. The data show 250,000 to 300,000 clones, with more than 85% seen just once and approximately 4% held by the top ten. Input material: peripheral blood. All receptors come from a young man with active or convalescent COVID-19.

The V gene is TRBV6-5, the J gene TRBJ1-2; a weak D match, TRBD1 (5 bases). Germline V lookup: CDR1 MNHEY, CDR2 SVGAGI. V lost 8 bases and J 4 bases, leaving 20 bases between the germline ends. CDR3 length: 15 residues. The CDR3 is CASSSGGGHRYGYTF. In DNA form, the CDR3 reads TGTGCCAGCTCAAGCGGCGGGGGTCACCGCTATGGCTACACCTTC.

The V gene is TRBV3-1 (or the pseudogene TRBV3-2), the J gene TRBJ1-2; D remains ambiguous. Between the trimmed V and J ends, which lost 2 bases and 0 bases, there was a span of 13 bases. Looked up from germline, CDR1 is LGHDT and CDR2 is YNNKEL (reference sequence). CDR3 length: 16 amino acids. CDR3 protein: CASSQFGRGANYGYTF. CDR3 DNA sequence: TGTGCCAGCAGCCAATTTGGACGGGGAGCTAACTATGGCTACACCTTC.

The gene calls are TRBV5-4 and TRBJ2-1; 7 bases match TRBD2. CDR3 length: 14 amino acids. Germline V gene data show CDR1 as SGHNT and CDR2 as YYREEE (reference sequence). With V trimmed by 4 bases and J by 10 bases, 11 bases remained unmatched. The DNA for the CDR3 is TGTGCCAGCAGCGGGGGGGGTGCGGGTCAGGAGCAGTTCTTC. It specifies CASSGGGAGQEQFF.

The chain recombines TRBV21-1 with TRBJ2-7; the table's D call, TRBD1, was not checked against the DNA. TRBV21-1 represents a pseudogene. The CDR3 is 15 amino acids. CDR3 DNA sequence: TGTGCCAGCAGCTCGGCTGGGGGCGAAACCTACGAGCAGTACTTC. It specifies CASSSAGGETYEQYF.

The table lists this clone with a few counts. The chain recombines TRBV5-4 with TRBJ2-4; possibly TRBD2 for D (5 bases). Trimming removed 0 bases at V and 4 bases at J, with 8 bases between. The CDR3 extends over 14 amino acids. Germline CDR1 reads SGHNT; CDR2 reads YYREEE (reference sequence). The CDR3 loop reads CASSLDPGKNIQYF. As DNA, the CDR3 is TGTGCCAGCAGCTTGGATCCGGGGAAAAACATTCAGTACTTC.

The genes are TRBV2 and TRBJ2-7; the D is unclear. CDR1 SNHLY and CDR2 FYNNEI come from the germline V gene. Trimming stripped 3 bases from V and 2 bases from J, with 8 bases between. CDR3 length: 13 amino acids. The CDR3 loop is CASSDTTPYEQYF. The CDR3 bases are TGTGCCAGCAGTGACACGACACCCTACGAGCAGTACTTC.

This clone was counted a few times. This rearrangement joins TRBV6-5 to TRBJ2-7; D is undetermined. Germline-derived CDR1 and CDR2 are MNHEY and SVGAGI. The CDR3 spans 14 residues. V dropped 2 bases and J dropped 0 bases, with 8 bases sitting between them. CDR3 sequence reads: CASSYGANSYEQYF. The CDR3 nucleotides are TGTGCCAGCAGTTACGGAGCTAACTCCTACGAGCAGTACTTC.

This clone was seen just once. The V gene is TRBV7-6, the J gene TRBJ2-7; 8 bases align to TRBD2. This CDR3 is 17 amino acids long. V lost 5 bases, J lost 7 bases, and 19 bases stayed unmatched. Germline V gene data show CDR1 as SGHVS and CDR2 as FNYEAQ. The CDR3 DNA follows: TGTGCCAGCAGCATAAGGACCCTGAGCGGGGGAGGGAGGGAGCAGTACTTC. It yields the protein CASSIRTLSGGGREQYF.

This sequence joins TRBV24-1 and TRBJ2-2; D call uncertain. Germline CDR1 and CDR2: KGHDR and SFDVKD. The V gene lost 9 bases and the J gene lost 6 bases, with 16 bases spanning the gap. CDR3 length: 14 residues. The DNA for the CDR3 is TGTGCCACCTCTGAAGCACTATTGGCCGGGGAGCTGTTTTTT. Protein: CATSEALLAGELFF.

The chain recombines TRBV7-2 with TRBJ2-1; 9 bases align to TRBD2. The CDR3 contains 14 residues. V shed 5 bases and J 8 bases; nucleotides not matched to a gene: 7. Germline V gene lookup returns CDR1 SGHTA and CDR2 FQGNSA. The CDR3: CASSPTRGGDEQFF. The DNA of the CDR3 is TGTGCCAGCAGCCCCACCCGCGGGGGGGATGAGCAGTTCTTC.

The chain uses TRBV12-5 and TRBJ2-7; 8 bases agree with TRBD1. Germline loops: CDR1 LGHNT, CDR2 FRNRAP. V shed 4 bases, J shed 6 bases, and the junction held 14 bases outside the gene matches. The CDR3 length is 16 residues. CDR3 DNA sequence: TGTGCTAGTGGTTCCCCCCAGGGGACAGGTCCAAGCGAGCAGTACTTC. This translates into CASGSPQGTGPSEQYF.

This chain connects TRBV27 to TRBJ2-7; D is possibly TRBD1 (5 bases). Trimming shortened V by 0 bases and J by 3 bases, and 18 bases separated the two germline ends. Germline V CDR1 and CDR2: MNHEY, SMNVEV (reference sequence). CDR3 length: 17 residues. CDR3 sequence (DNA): TGTGCCAGCAGTTTATCCCCCCTTCAGGGTCTTAGCTACGAGCAGTACTTC. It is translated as CASSLSPLQGLSYEQYF.

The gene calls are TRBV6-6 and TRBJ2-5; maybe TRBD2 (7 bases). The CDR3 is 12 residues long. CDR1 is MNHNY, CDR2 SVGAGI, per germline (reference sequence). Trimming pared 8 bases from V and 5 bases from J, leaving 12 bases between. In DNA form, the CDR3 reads TGTGCCAGCCGGGGGGCGTGGGAGACCCAGTACTTC. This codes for CASRGAWETQYF.

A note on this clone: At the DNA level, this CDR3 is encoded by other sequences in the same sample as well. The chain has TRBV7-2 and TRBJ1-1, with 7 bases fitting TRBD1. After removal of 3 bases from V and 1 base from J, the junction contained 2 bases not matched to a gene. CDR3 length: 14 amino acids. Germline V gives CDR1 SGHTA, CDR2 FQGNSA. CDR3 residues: CASSLGQTNTEAFF. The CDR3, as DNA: TGTGCCAGCAGCTTGGGACAGACGAACACTGAAGCTTTCTTT.

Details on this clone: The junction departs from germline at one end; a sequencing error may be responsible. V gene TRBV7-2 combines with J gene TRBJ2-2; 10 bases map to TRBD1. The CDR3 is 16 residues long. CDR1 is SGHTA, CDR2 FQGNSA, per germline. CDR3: CASRTGQGVYTRELFF. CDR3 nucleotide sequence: TGTGCCAGCAGAACCGGACAGGGGGTATACACCAGGGAGCTGTTTTTT.

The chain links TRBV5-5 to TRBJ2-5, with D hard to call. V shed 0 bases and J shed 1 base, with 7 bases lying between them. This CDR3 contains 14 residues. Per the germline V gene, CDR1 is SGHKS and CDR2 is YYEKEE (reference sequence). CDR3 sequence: CASSLGWLQETQYF. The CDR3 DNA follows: TGTGCCAGCAGCTTGGGTTGGCTCCAAGAGACCCAGTACTTC.

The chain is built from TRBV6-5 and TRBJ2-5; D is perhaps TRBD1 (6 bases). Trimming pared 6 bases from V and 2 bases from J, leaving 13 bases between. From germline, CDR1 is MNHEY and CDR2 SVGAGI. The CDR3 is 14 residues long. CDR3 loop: CASSSQGIQETQYF. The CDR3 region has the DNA TGTGCCAGCAGCTCACAGGGAATACAAGAGACCCAGTACTTC.

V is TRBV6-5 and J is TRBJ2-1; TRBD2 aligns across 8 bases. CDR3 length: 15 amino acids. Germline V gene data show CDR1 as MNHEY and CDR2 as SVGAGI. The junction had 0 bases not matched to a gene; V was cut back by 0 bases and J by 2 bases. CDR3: CASSYSSGTYNEQFF. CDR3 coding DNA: TGTGCCAGCAGTTACTCTAGCGGGACCTACAATGAGCAGTTCTTC.

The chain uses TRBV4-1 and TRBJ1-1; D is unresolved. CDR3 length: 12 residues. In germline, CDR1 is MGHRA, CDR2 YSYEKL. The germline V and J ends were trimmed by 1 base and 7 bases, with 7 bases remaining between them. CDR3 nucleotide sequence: TGCGCCAGCAGCCAAGGGCAGGTTGAAGCTTTCTTT. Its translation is CASSQGQVEAFF.

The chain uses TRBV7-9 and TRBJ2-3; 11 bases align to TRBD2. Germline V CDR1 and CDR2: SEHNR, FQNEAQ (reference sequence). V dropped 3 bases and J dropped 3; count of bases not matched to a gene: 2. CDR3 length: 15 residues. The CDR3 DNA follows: TGTGCCAGCAGCTTGGGGACTAGCGGAACAGATACGCAGTATTTT. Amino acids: CASSLGTSGTDTQYF. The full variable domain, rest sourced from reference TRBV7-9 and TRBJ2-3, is DTGVSQNPRHKITKRGQNVTFRCDPISEHNRLYWYRQTLGQGPEFLTYFQNEAQLEKSRLLSDRFSAERPKGSFSTLEIQRTEQGDSAMYLCASSLGTSGTDTQYFGPGTRLTVL.

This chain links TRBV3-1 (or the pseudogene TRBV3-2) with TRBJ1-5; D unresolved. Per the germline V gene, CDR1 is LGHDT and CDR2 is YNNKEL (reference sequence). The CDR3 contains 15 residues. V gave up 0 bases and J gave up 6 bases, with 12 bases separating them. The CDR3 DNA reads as TGTGCCAGCAGCCAAGACAGAAGTTTAAGTCAGCCCCAGCATTTT. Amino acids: CASSQDRSLSQPQHF.

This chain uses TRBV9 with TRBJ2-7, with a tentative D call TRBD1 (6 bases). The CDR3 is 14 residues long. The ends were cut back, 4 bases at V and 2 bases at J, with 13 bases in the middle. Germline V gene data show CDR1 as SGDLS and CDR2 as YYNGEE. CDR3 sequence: CASSPGQNPYEQYF. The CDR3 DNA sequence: TGTGCCAGCAGCCCAGGACAGAACCCCTACGAGCAGTACTTC.

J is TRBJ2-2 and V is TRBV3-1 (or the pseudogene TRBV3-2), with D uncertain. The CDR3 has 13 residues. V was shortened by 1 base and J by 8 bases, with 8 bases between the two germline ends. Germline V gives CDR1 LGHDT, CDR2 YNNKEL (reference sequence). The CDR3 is CASSQGPGGELFF. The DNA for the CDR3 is TGTGCCAGCAGCCAAGGCCCGGGTGGGGAGCTGTTTTTT.

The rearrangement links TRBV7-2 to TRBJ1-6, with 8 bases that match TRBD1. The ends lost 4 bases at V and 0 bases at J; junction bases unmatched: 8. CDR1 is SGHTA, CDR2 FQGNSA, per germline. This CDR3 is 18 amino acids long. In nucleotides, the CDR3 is TGTGCCAGCAGCTGGGGACAGGACGGAGCCTCCTATAATTCACCCCTCCACTTT. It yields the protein CASSWGQDGASYNSPLHF.